This is a list of T cell receptor beta chains from one sample in a study of CD8 T cells in Susac syndrome. One entry per CDR3 protein results from TCRdb running MiXCR on the immunoSEQ multiplex PCR reads. The table lists roughly 70,000 distinct CDR3 sequences, over 95% of them singletons, with approximately 0.11% in the top ten. Sequencing used CD4+ T cells from PBMCs. These receptors all stem from a human donor with multiple sclerosis. Both conserved end residues are part of each CDR3. A D gene is named only where the DNA matches it firmly. The listing skips clone size in some rows; elsewhere it reads once, few, many or a size class.

d_gene,abundance,v_gene,j_gene,CDR3nt,CDR3aa
TRBD2,once,TRBV18,TRBJ2-7,TGTGCCAGCTCCCCTAGCGGGGGCCTTTACGAGCAGTACTTC,CASSPSGGLYEQYF
-,-,TRBV20-1,TRBJ1-2,TGCAGCAGAGACCTCCAAACGGGGTATGGCTACACCTTC,CSRDLQTGYGYTF
TRBD1,once,TRBV4-1,TRBJ2-7,TGCGCCAGCAGCGATGAAGGGACAGGGTACTACGAGCAGTACTTC,CASSDEGTGYYEQYF
TRBD1,-,TRBV11-2,TRBJ2-3,TGTGCCAGCAGCTTAGATCGTACCGGGACAGGGACAGATACGCAGTATTTT,CASSLDRTGTGTDTQYF
TRBD2,-,TRBV6-2/TRBV6-3,TRBJ2-1,TGTGCCAGCACCTACGGGATGGCGGGGGGGCCCTACAATGAGCAGTTCTTC,CASTYGMAGGPYNEQFF
-,-,TRBV12-3/TRBV12-4,TRBJ2-6,TGTGCCAGCAGTTTAGCGCGAGGGAACTCTGGGGCCAACGTCCTGACTTTC,CASSLARGNSGANVLTF
TRBD1,few,TRBV6-2/TRBV6-3,TRBJ2-5,TGTGCCAGCAGTACAGGGGATGGCGAGACCCAGTACTTC,CASSTGDGETQYF
-,-,TRBV29-1,TRBJ2-1,TGCAGCGTGGGCGGGCTGACTAGCTCCTACAATGAGCAGTTCTTC,CSVGGLTSSYNEQFF
-,-,TRBV19,TRBJ1-1,TGTGCCAGCTCGAGAGTTCCATCTCTCACTGAAGCTTTCTTT,CASSRVPSLTEAFF
-,-,TRBV20-1,TRBJ2-5,TGCAGTGCTAGAGTGAGATTAGGCCAAGAGACCCAGTACTTC,CSARVRLGQETQYF
-,once,TRBV27,TRBJ2-4,TGTGCCAGCAGACCGGGACCACGGAACATTCAGTACTTC,CASRPGPRNIQYF
-,-,TRBV5-1,TRBJ2-7,TGCGCCAGCAGCTTGTCGTCCAGGGTCGACGAGCAGTACTTC,CASSLSSRVDEQYF
-,-,TRBV7-2,TRBJ2-5,TGTGCCAGCAGCTTTGAGCGGGTCGGAGCCCAGTACTTC,CASSFERVGAQYF
-,-,TRBV19,TRBJ2-3,TGTGCCAGTAGTGCCCGACACTTCACAGATACGCAGTATTTT,CASSARHFTDTQYF
-,-,TRBV29-1,TRBJ1-1,TGCAGCGTGACAGAGTTAATGAACACTGAAGCTTTCTTT,CSVTELMNTEAFF
-,-,TRBV6-1,TRBJ1-6,TGTGCCAGCAGTGAAGTAGTGGGGGAGTCACCCCTCCACTTT,CASSEVVGESPLHF
-,-,TRBV19,TRBJ1-5,TGTGCCAGTAGCAAAAGCCACGGTCAGCCCCAGCATTTT,CASSKSHGQPQHF
-,-,TRBV14,TRBJ2-2,TGTGCCAGCAGCCAAAGCAGGAACACCGGGGAGCTGTTTTTT,CASSQSRNTGELFF
TRBD1,-,TRBV11-3,TRBJ2-5,TGTGCCAGCAGCATAAGTTCAGACATAGGGGGCGGAGAGACCCAGTACTTC,CASSISSDIGGGETQYF
-,-,TRBV3-1,TRBJ1-6,TGTGCCAGCCGGGCAGGGGACGTTTCATATTCACCCCTCCACTTT,CASRAGDVSYSPLHF
-,-,TRBV5-1,TRBJ2-7,TGCGCCAGCAGCCTAACAGGGCTTGGCTACGAGCAGTACTTC,CASSLTGLGYEQYF
TRBD1,-,TRBV4-3,TRBJ2-7,TGCGCCAGCAGCAGTACCGGGACAGGGGACTCCGAGCAGTACTTC,CASSSTGTGDSEQYF
TRBD1,-,TRBV29-1,TRBJ2-1,TGCAGCGTTACGACAGGGGTCAGCTACAATGAGCAGTTCTTC,CSVTTGVSYNEQFF
-,-,TRBV4-3,TRBJ1-6,TGCGCCAGCAGCCCCGTGGACGGGACTTCACCCCTCCACTTT,CASSPVDGTSPLHF
TRBD2,-,TRBV29-1,TRBJ2-5,TGCAGCGTTGTGGGCCTAGCGGGGGGGAACCAAGAGACCCAGTACTTC,CSVVGLAGGNQETQYF
TRBD1,-,TRBV7-2,TRBJ2-7,TGTGCCAGCAGCTTAGGGACAGGGGGCTCCTACGAGCAGTACTTC,CASSLGTGGSYEQYF
-,once,TRBV23-1,TRBJ1-2,TGCGCCAGCACCAGGGCGGAACCAGGCTTTGCCTATGGCTACACCTTC,CASTRAEPGFAYGYTF
TRBD1,-,TRBV6-6,TRBJ2-7,TGTGCCAGCAGTTACTCGCCGGGGACAGTCACCTACGAGCAGTACTTC,CASSYSPGTVTYEQYF
-,-,TRBV20-1,TRBJ2-3,TGCAGTGCTACCGGACAAACAAGCACAGATACGCAGTATTTT,CSATGQTSTDTQYF
TRBD1,-,TRBV18,TRBJ2-5,TGTGCCAGCTCACGAGCAGGGGGCGAGACCCAGTACTTC,CASSRAGGETQYF
-,-,TRBV2,TRBJ2-5,TGTGCCAGCAGTAGGCAGGGGGCGGGAGCGGAGACCCAGTACTTC,CASSRQGAGAETQYF
-,-,TRBV12-3/TRBV12-4,TRBJ2-3,TGTGCCAGCAGTTTTAACGGGATCGTCGGAGATACGCAGTATTTT,CASSFNGIVGDTQYF
TRBD1,-,TRBV28,TRBJ2-7,TGTGCCAGCAGGGGGGCGCAGGGGGCGTTCTACGAGCAGTACTTC,CASRGAQGAFYEQYF
-,-,TRBV2,TRBJ2-7,TGTGCCAGCAGTGATCCGGTTCGACACTCTAAGGACGAGCAGTACTTC,CASSDPVRHSKDEQYF
TRBD1,-,TRBV11-3,TRBJ2-1,TGTGCCAGCAGCTTTGGACAGGCCTCCGATGAGCAGTTCTTC,CASSFGQASDEQFF
-,-,TRBV9,TRBJ1-1,TGTGCCAGCAGCGCGGGGAACACTGAAGCTTTCTTT,CASSAGNTEAFF
-,-,TRBV6-5,TRBJ2-1,TGTGCCAGCAGTTATCCGGGACCCTACAATGAGCAGTTCTTC,CASSYPGPYNEQFF